The source of this T cell receptor beta chain is a study of shared clonotypes between healthy human individuals. On the study more broadly: Three CD4 naive, three CD4 memory, two CD8 naive and one CD8 memory plate were used per donor.

Sequenced by immunoSEQ multiplex PCR; TCRdb stores in-frame clones only, minus some. The table has roughly 2 million clones, roughly 95% seen once. The CDR3 loop spans 14 amino acids. Trimming shortened V by 0 bases and J by 6 bases, and 10 bases separated the two germline ends. The germline gives CDR1 LGHNA, CDR2 YSLEER. Healthy HIV-negative adults without recent acute infections or vaccinations served as donors. The sequence was obtained from a man younger than 30 in good health. The sequencing input was naive CD4+ T cells sorted from blood. Subset meaning: CD45RA+ positively selected. This chain connects TRBV4-3 to TRBJ2-3, with D perhaps TRBD2 (5 bases). CDR3 amino acids: CASSQDGTGDTQYF. The CDR3 region has the DNA TGCGCCAGCAGCCAAGACGGTACGGGGGATACGCAGTATTTT.